This TCR beta chain derives from a study of graft-versus-host responses after intestinal transplantation (dated by TCRdb to 2020 to 2023). About the study as a whole: The transplants that recipients got were multivisceral, liver-intestinal, or isolated intestinal. Graft-versus-host and host-versus-graft alloreactive T cell clones were tracked in the graft, circulation and bone marrow after intestinal transplantation using bulk TCR-beta CDR3 sequencing. A cohort of around 25 intestinal transplant recipients, including one retransplant, was enrolled, and 3 patients lacking pretransplant specimens were excluded. To identify alloreactive clones, pre-transplant mixed lymphocyte reaction products were sequenced and then compared with unstimulated pre-transplant donor and recipient T cells. Instead of going to the commercial service, samples from a few later patients were sequenced in-house on an Illumina MiSeq and processed with MiXCR. Anti-thymocyte globulin induction was given to all recipients, followed by maintenance tacrolimus and steroids for 2 to 4 years. A peak of at least 4% donor T cells among recipient peripheral blood mononuclear cells was the definition used for donor T cell macrochimerism.

Beyond this particular receptor, the publication reports: Early after transplant, declines in HvG clones were associated with peak levels of circulating GvH clones. In patients with donor T cell macrochimerism, the allografts had high GvH to HvG T cell clonal ratios. The conclusions were limited by the relatively low number and heterogeneity of the intestinal transplant patients. GvH clones were found in recipient bone marrow, and some of the GvH clones appeared earlier in ileal mucosa or blood, which is consistent with an intestinal mucosal origin.

The sample's time point label is to be understood as: cells obtained before transplantation from donor or recipient. CD3+CD4+ and CD3+CD8+ populations were FACS-sorted from unstimulated pre-transplant donor and recipient cells taken from spleen or lymph nodes. The library relied on the immunoSEQ multiplex PCR assay. For most patients, genomic DNA was isolated with the Qiagen DNeasy Blood and Tissue Kit and sent frozen to Adaptive Biotechnologies for TCR sequencing. For most patients, genomic DNA was subjected to high-throughput TCR-beta CDR3 sequencing by Adaptive Biotechnologies. In the original analysis: TCR sequencing data were retrieved from Adaptive's ImmunoSEQ software for 15 to 20 patients, whereas three other patients were processed with MiXCR and VDJtools. To correct CD4 versus CD8 sorting errors, any sequence found in both subsets at a frequency ratio below 5:1 was removed. CDR3 nucleotide sequences shared between donor and recipient were removed because their origin could not be assigned. To be classed as alloreactive, a clone needed at least 2-fold expansion over unstimulated cells and a minimum CFSE-low frequency of 0.002% (template counts) or 0.001% (read counts). Mappable clones were those detected in sequenced pre-transplant spleen, lymph node, or MLR CFSE-low populations of the donor or recipient. The cumulative frequency of alloreactive clones was calculated as a percentage of all sequences, weighted by copy number. TCRdb limited this immuneACCESS table to in-frame rearrangements with V and J called. A share of clones is missing; checked studies link under half to unresolved V genes, and the rest is unexplained. The V and J calls and the clone size are those of that table, but D and trimming were determined from the DNA. The sample table contains roughly 81,000 clones; only one count was recorded for around 84% of them. 0.75% to 0.85% of the sample is in the top ten clones.

This clone has a single count. What antigen it recognizes has not been identified. Per-base qualities were not stored, and no clone one base away is much larger. This receptor was taken from a human donor who received an intestinal transplant. Sequencing used unstimulated CD4+ T cells sorted from spleen or lymph node cells, obtained before intestinal transplant.

The DNA is TGCGCCAGCAGCCCTAGCGGGGGGGACTACGAGCAGTACTTC. It translates to CASSPSGGDYEQYF. The rearranged chain carries TRBV5-1 and TRBJ2-5, and 12 junction bases match TRBD2. The DNA end lines up better with TRBJ2-7; the J call may be wrong. The germline V gene gives CDR1 as SGHRS and CDR2 as YFSETQ. Counted from cysteine to phenylalanine, this CDR3 has 14 amino acids. Only the CDR3 portion is preserved as DNA: 42 bases, with reading frame beginning at the first base.